This T cell receptor (beta chain) was retrieved from a study of shared clonotypes between healthy human individuals. Notes on this clone: Its antigen remains unknown.

Germline CDR1 MNHEY, CDR2 SMNVEV (reference sequence). The V segment lost 6 bases and the J segment 7 bases; nucleotides outside the gene matches: 6. This CDR3 region has 13 residues. Study results and caveats: When naive CD4 clonotypes were compared across a few donors, roughly 4.9% were shared. Researchers found naive subsets generally carried larger estimated richness than memory subsets.

CD4+ cell separation produced CD45RA+ naive and CD45RA-negative memory subsets. Sorted-subset replicate PCR reactions were performed with around 200 ng DNA, corresponding to roughly 27,000 T cell genomes. The protocol was immunoSEQ multiplex PCR, while the TCRdb copy is restricted to in-frame clones and leaves out a portion. The sample has about 2.4 million clones, approximately 94% seen once; the top ten hold over 0.12%. Sequencing was carried out using naive CD4+ T cells sorted from blood. Subset given: CD45RA+ positively selected. This TCR came from a man younger than 35 in good health. This chain links TRBV27 with TRBJ1-2; 9 nucleotides agree with TRBD1. The CDR3 nucleotides are TGTGCCAGCAGAATTACAGGGGGCCTTGGCTACACCTTC. Translated: CASRITGGLGYTF.